Listed here are 25 T cell receptor beta chains from one sample, sequenced in a study of CD8+CD57+ T cells in acquired aplastic anemia. The use of genomic DNA as template underpinned the TCR beta VDJ and CDR3 profiling. TCRdb reanalysed the reads using MiXCR and keeps one entry per CDR3 protein. The table records 150,000 to 200,000 distinct CDR3 sequences, 71% of them present only once. Patients picked for sequencing had shown CD8+CD57+ cell expansion detected by flow cytometry. Sequenced material: sorted CD4+, CD8+, or CD8+CD57+ T cells (not recorded which) from PBMCs. These receptors were collected from a human donor with aplastic anemia.

The V gene is TRBV20-1, the J gene TRBJ2-3, with D perhaps matching TRBD2 (5 bases). V was clipped by 4 bases and J by 4 bases, with 9 bases between them. Germline V gives CDR1 DFQATT, CDR2 SNEGSKA (reference sequence). This CDR3 is 12 amino acids long. The CDR3 protein is CSATRGADTQYF. CDR3 nucleotide sequence: TGCAGTGCTACCCGGGGAGCAGATACGCAGTATTTT.

The rearrangement joins TRBV7-8 to TRBJ2-3, with TRBD2 matching 7 bases. The CDR3 consists of 13 residues. Trimming at V came to 8 bases and at J to 3 bases, leaving 5 bases not matched to a gene. Per germline, CDR1 SGHVS and CDR2 FQNEAQ. DNA for the CDR3: TGTGCCAGCGGGAGGGACTTTACAGATACGCAGTATTTT. This encodes CASGRDFTDTQYF.

Points on this clonotype: Because it lacks the conserved phenylalanine or tryptophan at the end, this CDR3 is likely a read error. This chain joins TRBV5-1 and TRBJ1-1; 7 positions agree with TRBD1. V trimming: 5 bases; J trimming: 5 bases; junction bases outside the gene matches: 9. CDR3 length: 14 amino acids. Germline values: CDR1 SGHRS, CDR2 YFSETQ. The CDR3 DNA sequence: TGCGCCAGCAGATCCGACAGGGAGGGGACTGAAGCTTTCTTA. Protein sequence: CASRSDREGTEAFL.

The genes are TRBV25-1 and TRBJ1-2, with TRBD1 as a possible D gene (6 bases). The germline V and J ends were trimmed by 2 bases and 5 bases, with 18 bases remaining between them. Germline V CDR1 and CDR2: MGHDK, SYGVNS. CDR3 length: 16 residues. The CDR3 reads CASSEESPPRGYGYTF. Here the CDR3 DNA reads TGTGCCAGCAGTGAAGAGAGCCCCCCCAGGGGATATGGCTACACCTTC.

The rearrangement joins TRBV24-1 to TRBJ2-3; no clear D gene. Germline CDR1 is KGHDR and CDR2 is SFDVKD. This CDR3 contains 16 residues. V lost 4 bases, J lost 0 bases, and 13 bases lay in between. In nucleotides, the CDR3 is TGTGCCACCAGTGAGTCCCAGCCTTCTAGCACAGATACGCAGTATTTT. Protein sequence: CATSESQPSSTDTQYF.

V and J are TRBV10-3 and TRBJ2-5; TRBD1 matches at 9 bases. CDR1 and CDR2 from the germline V gene are ENHRY and SYGVKD. V was clipped by 4 bases and J by 4 bases; unmatched bases: 16. The CDR3 spans 18 residues. CDR3 loop: CAISVGTGPRRRLETQYF. For the CDR3, the DNA is TGTGCCATCAGTGTAGGGACAGGGCCACGGCGTCGCCTAGAGACCCAGTACTTC.

DNA of the CDR3: TGCAGTGCTAGAGGACTAGCGGGAGCAGATGGTGAGCAGTTCTTC. Translation gives CSARGLAGADGEQFF. The rearrangement uses TRBV20-1 and TRBJ2-1; 12 nucleotides agree with TRBD2. Germline CDR1 reads DFQATT; CDR2 reads SNEGSKA (reference sequence). The CDR3 length is 15 residues. Unmatched junction bases numbered 7, after V lost 1 base and J lost 9 bases.

The chain couples TRBV2 to TRBJ1-5; 9 bases map to TRBD1. The CDR3 is made up of 14 amino acids. With V trimmed by 6 bases and J by 5 bases, 5 bases remained unmatched. CDR1 SNHLY and CDR2 FYNNEI come from the germline V gene. CDR3 sequence: CASSIGQGYQPQHF. CDR3 nucleotides: TGTGCCAGCAGCATAGGACAGGGGTATCAGCCCCAGCATTTT.

The chain carries TRBV19 and TRBJ1-1; 9 bases map to TRBD1. The CDR3 is 15 residues long. V shed 5 bases and J 5 bases; nucleotides not matched to a gene: 9. Germline V lookup: CDR1 LNHDA, CDR2 SQIVND (reference sequence). The CDR3 nucleotides are TGTGCCAGTAGTCTCCGGGACAGGGTATTTACTGAAGCTTTCTTT. This codes for CASSLRDRVFTEAFF.

This chain uses TRBV9 with TRBJ2-5, with TRBD1 identical over 9 bases. V dropped 3 bases and J dropped 2; count of bases not matched to a gene: 2. CDR3 length: 14 amino acids. The V gene's germline CDR1 is SGDLS and CDR2 YYNGEE. The CDR3 nucleotides read TGTGCCAGCAGCGCGGGACAGGGTCAAGAGACCCAGTACTTC. Residues: CASSAGQGQETQYF.

CDR3 sequence: CASSLAPTSSYEQYF. Here the CDR3 DNA reads TGTGCCAGCAGCTTAGCGCCCACGAGCTCCTACGAGCAGTACTTC. The gene calls are TRBV7-8 and TRBJ2-7, with D uncertain. Per germline, CDR1 SGHVS and CDR2 FQNEAQ. Deletions cut 0 bases from V and 0 bases from J, with 9 bases between. The CDR3 has 15 amino acids.

The chain links TRBV5-5 to TRBJ2-5, with a weak D call TRBD2 (5 bases). Germline V gene lookup returns CDR1 SGHKS and CDR2 YYEKEE (reference sequence). CDR3 length equals 14 residues. V dropped 3 bases and J dropped 1 base, with 10 bases sitting between them. The CDR3 DNA follows: TGTGCCAGCAGCTCCCTTAGCGCCCAAGAGACCCAGTACTTC. Amino acids: CASSSLSAQETQYF.

The chain joins TRBV5-6 to TRBJ2-1; D is possibly TRBD1 or TRBD2 (5 bases each). This CDR3 contains 12 residues. The V and J ends lost 1 base and 12 bases respectively, with 11 bases between them. CDR1 SGHDT and CDR2 YYEEEE come from the germline V gene. The CDR3 loop is CASSLRGAGQFF. The CDR3 DNA sequence: TGTGCCAGCAGCTTGCGAGGGGCTGGGCAGTTCTTC.

The chain couples TRBV20-1 to TRBJ1-1; possible D gene TRBD1, 5 bases. Per the germline V gene, CDR1 is DFQATT and CDR2 is SNEGSKA (reference sequence). V lost 5 bases and J lost 0, with 10 bases in between. CDR3 length: 13 residues. Here the CDR3 reads CSAADRLNTEAFF. The CDR3 DNA is TGCAGTGCTGCCGACAGACTGAACACTGAAGCTTTCTTT.

The chain carries TRBV12-3 or TRBV12-4 and TRBJ1-1; D is perhaps TRBD1 (6 bases). The CDR3 is made up of 17 amino acids. V was trimmed by 2 bases and J by 3 bases, leaving 19 bases between them. CDR3 residues: CASSLSDSPRSDTEAFF. DNA for the CDR3: TGTGCCAGCAGTTTATCGGACAGCCCGAGAAGTGACACTGAAGCTTTCTTT.

The chain links TRBV4-2 to TRBJ2-7, with D uncertain. The CDR3 covers 14 residues. From germline, CDR1 is LGHNA and CDR2 YNFKEQ. The V gene lost 0 bases and the J gene lost 3 bases, with 9 bases spanning the gap. The CDR3 DNA reads as TGTGCCAGCAGCCAAGATTTGAACGGCTACGAGCAGTACTTC. Translated: CASSQDLNGYEQYF.

The chain links TRBV7-9 to TRBJ1-1; D is unresolved. The CDR3 covers 14 residues. Per germline, CDR1 SEHNR and CDR2 FQNEAQ (reference sequence). The V gene lost 5 bases and the J gene lost 1 base, with 11 bases spanning the gap. The CDR3 DNA reads TGTGCCAGCAGCCATGGGCTAAAGAACACTGAAGCTTTCTTT. It specifies CASSHGLKNTEAFF. The full variable domain, rest sourced from reference TRBV7-9 and TRBJ1-1, is DTGVSQNPRHKITKRGQNVTFRCDPISEHNRLYWYRQTLGQGPEFLTYFQNEAQLEKSRLLSDRFSAERPKGSFSTLEIQRTEQGDSAMYLCASSHGLKNTEAFFGQGTRLTVV.

The V and J genes are TRBV15 and TRBJ2-4; TRBD2 might be the D (5 bases). V was cut by 5 bases and J by 0 bases, with 11 bases left in between. The CDR3 spans 15 residues. Germline V CDR1 and CDR2: LNHNV, YYDKDF (reference sequence). CDR3 bases: TGTGCCACCAGCGAGGGCCTATTAGCCAAAAACATTCAGTACTTC. This translates into CATSEGLLAKNIQYF.

A single count supports this clonotype. The chain couples TRBV29-1 to TRBJ2-1, with 7 bases lining up with TRBD2. V was pared by 5 bases and J by 4 bases, with 11 bases of the junction left unmatched. CDR3 length: 15 amino acids. Germline values: CDR1 SQVTM, CDR2 ANQGSEA. The CDR3 loop is CSVRGGGGAYNEQFF. CDR3 coding DNA: TGCAGCGTTCGGGGAGGCGGGGGAGCATACAATGAGCAGTTCTTC.

This clonotype was seen repeatedly, ten times or more. The rearrangement joins TRBV19 to TRBJ2-2; D is possibly TRBD1 (5 bases). The CDR3 has 17 amino acids. The V end was cut by 5 bases, the J end by 7 bases, with 23 bases between. Per germline, CDR1 LNHDA and CDR2 SQIVND (reference sequence). In DNA form, the CDR3 reads TGTGCCAGTAGTCCCTTATATAGGCCAGGGCATGGCGGGGAGCTGTTTTTT. It specifies CASSPLYRPGHGGELFF.

This chain connects TRBV2 to TRBJ2-7; 7 bases agree with TRBD1. The J segment lost 4 bases and the V segment lost 11 bases, leaving 14 bases of the junction unmatched. Per germline, CDR1 SNHLY and CDR2 FYNNEI. CDR3 length: 14 residues. CDR3 amino acids: CAHTRGTASYEQYF. In DNA, the CDR3 is TGTGCCCACACACGAGGGACAGCTAGTTACGAGCAGTACTTC.

The rearrangement uses TRBV2 and TRBJ1-5; D may be TRBD1 (5 bases). Trimming pared 11 bases from V and 5 bases from J, leaving 13 bases between. The CDR3 is 12 amino acids. CDR1 and CDR2 (germline): SNHLY, FYNNEI. The CDR3 here is CASSGDDQPQHF. The CDR3, as DNA: TGTGCCTCCTCCGGGGACGATCAGCCCCAGCATTTT.

The chain is built from TRBV7-9 and TRBJ1-1; 8 bases are a match to TRBD1. Germline CDR1 SEHNR, CDR2 FQNEAQ (reference sequence). The CDR3 consists of 15 residues. V lost 5 bases and J lost 2; bases outside the gene matches: 7. The CDR3 region has the DNA TGTGCCAGCAGCCCGTGGACAGGGTTAAACACTGAAGCTTTCTTT. Translated: CASSPWTGLNTEAFF.

The sample holds a few counts of this clonotype. The V and J genes are TRBV9 and TRBJ2-1, with 9 bases that match TRBD1. The CDR3 runs 16 residues. Germline CDR1 reads SGDLS; CDR2 reads YYNGEE. The J segment lost 10 bases and the V segment lost 4 bases, leaving 15 bases of the junction unmatched. CDR3 sequence (DNA): TGTGCCAGCAGCACCCACGCGGGACAGGGTAATAAGGAGCAGTTCTTC. Amino acids: CASSTHAGQGNKEQFF.

The rearrangement uses TRBV7-3 and TRBJ2-3; D ambiguous. The V end lost 6 bases, the J end lost 2 bases, and 9 bases lay between the germline ends. This CDR3 comprises 13 residues. Germline V CDR1 and CDR2: SGHTA, FQGTGA. This CDR3 reads CASSEWTTDTQYF. Written as DNA, the CDR3 is TGTGCCAGCAGTGAATGGACCACAGATACGCAGTATTTT. Using reference TRBV7-3 and TRBJ2-3 for the parts outside the CDR3, the full variable domain is GAGVSQTPSNKVTEKGKYVELRCDPISGHTALYWYRQSLGQGPEFLIYFQGTGAADDSGLPNDRFFAVRPEGSVSTLKIQRTERGDSAVYLCASSEWTTDTQYFGPGTRLTVL.